This TCR beta chain was sequenced during a study of human T cells and chemical hapten exposure. Looking at the study overall: Sensitizing treatment utilized 2% DPC over a roughly 2 cm by roughly 2 cm portion of upper inner arm skin.

Germline assignment: CDR1 SGHVS and CDR2 FQNEAQ. J was trimmed by 1 base and V by 5 bases; bases with no gene match: 8. The CDR3 loop spans 16 amino acids. TCRdb processed the RACE reads anew with MiXCR; each CDR3 protein has one entry. The table has 350,000 to 400,000 distinct CDR3 sequences, under 6.5% seen once; the top ten hold less than 6.5%. This clonotype was seen a handful of times. Time point given: patch test 2, 6 weeks after DPC sensitization. Treatment specified: therapeutic diphenylcyclopropenone sensitization with weekly scalp DPC. The sequence derives from a woman between 18 and 29 years old with alopecia areata. Some clones in this sample may be carry-over from other donors' samples. Sample: whole blood, taken in connection with sensitization to the hapten diphenylcyclopropenone (DPC). The chain combines TRBV7-8 with TRBJ2-1, with 7 bases that match TRBD2. The DNA for the CDR3 is TGTGCCAGCAGCCCGACTAGCCCTAATTCCTACAATGAGCAGTTCTTC. It is translated as CASSPTSPNSYNEQFF.